These 11 T cell receptor beta chains were all obtained from the same sample, sequenced in a study of cytomegalovirus exposure and HLA in healthy donors. The PCR had 60 Vbeta and 13 Jbeta primers. TCRdb's copy holds only in-frame clones and misses some; the assay was immunoSEQ multiplex PCR. The sample gives about 130,000 clones, about 76% of which show up once; 5.5% to 7% is in the top ten. Sequenced input: PBMCs. These receptors were collected from a man aged 35 to 55 in good health and CMV-seropositive.

The chain combines TRBV6-5 with TRBJ2-2; unclear D gene. This CDR3 spans 13 amino acids. Per germline, CDR1 MNHEY and CDR2 SVGAGI. V lost 1 base to trimming and J lost 4 bases, with 4 bases between them. The CDR3: CASSYFFTGELFF. The DNA for the CDR3 is TGTGCCAGCAGTTACTTCTTCACCGGGGAGCTGTTTTTT.

The chain employs TRBV27 and TRBJ2-7; maybe TRBD1 (6 bases). CDR1 MNHEY and CDR2 SMNVEV come from the germline V gene (reference sequence). The CDR3 totals 13 residues. V dropped 6 bases and J dropped 6 bases, with 15 bases sitting between them. CDR3 coding DNA: TGTGCCAGCAGCGGACAGTTATACGGCGAGCAGTACTTC. The encoded protein is CASSGQLYGEQYF.

This clone showed up just a few times. This sequence joins TRBV19 and TRBJ2-7; D ambiguous. The germline CDR1 and CDR2 sequences are LNHDA and SQIVND (reference sequence). V was cut by 3 bases and J by 0 bases, with 9 bases left in between. There are 14 residues in the CDR3. CDR3 protein: CASSISLSSYEQYF. The CDR3 nucleotides are TGTGCCAGTAGTATTAGCCTCAGCTCCTACGAGCAGTACTTC.

The chain joins TRBV28 to TRBJ2-3; the D is unclear. The V gene lost 2 bases and the J gene lost 2 bases, with 2 bases spanning the gap. The germline gives CDR1 MDHEN, CDR2 SYDVKM. This CDR3 comprises 12 residues. The CDR3 region has the DNA TGTGCCAGCAGTTTACTCACAGATACGCAGTATTTT. This encodes CASSLLTDTQYF.

This clone was observed a single time. The chain joins TRBV7-2 to TRBJ2-7; possibly TRBD2 for D (6 bases). CDR1 is SGHTA and CDR2 is FQGNSA in the germline V gene. V shed 5 bases and J shed 3 bases, with 14 bases lying between them. The CDR3 covers 14 residues. The CDR3 sequence: CASSPRRDDYEQYF. CDR3 nucleotide sequence: TGTGCCAGCAGCCCGCGGAGGGACGACTACGAGCAGTACTTC.

A few counts support this clone. The V and J genes are TRBV28 and TRBJ2-5; 7 nucleotides agree with TRBD1. CDR1 is MDHEN and CDR2 is SYDVKM in the germline V gene. The CDR3 runs 14 residues. V shed 5 bases and J 5 bases; nucleotides not matched to a gene: 8. CDR3 DNA sequence: TGTGCCAGCAGTACAGGGGATGGCGATGAGACCCAGTACTTC. It is translated as CASSTGDGDETQYF.

With respect to this clone: At one of its ends the junction is not consistent with the germline gene, which may arise from a read error. This rearrangement joins TRBV2 to TRBJ1-5, with D unclear. Germline V lookup: CDR1 SNHLY, CDR2 FYNNEI. The CDR3 is 14 residues long. The DNA of the CDR3 is TGTGCCAGCAGTGAAGCGGAGGGCCTTCAGGCCCAGCATTTT. It codes for CASSEAEGLQAQHF.

In regard to this clone: This specimen includes other DNA sequences encoding the same CDR3. The V gene is TRBV28, the J gene TRBJ1-1; D gene ambiguous. Germline values: CDR1 MDHEN, CDR2 SYDVKM. The CDR3 length is 14 residues. The germline V and J ends were trimmed by 5 bases and 0 bases, with 10 bases remaining between them. CDR3 region: CASSLAGMNTEAFF. The CDR3 DNA sequence: TGTGCCAGCAGTCTCGCAGGCATGAACACTGAAGCTTTCTTT.

The chain employs TRBV29-1 and TRBJ1-2; 7 nucleotides match TRBD1. This CDR3 is built from 13 residues. Trimming removed 4 bases from V and 6 bases from J; junction bases left unmatched: 8. Germline V gene data show CDR1 as SQVTM and CDR2 as ANQGSEA. CDR3 sequence (DNA): TGCAGCGTTGCGGAGACAGGGTATAATGGCTACACCTTC. As protein: CSVAETGYNGYTF.

On this clone: Compared with germline, one end of the junction differs, possibly owing to a read error. Different DNA sequences within this sample yield the same CDR3. V is TRBV15 and J is TRBJ2-6; tentatively, D is TRBD1 (6 bases). Germline lookup yields CDR1 LNHNV and CDR2 YYDKDF (reference sequence). The CDR3 is 17 amino acids. This CDR3 reads CATSKQGWGSGANVLTF. In DNA form, the CDR3 reads TGTGCCACTAGCAAACAGGGTTGGGGGTCTGGGGCCAACGTCCTGACTTTC.

This chain uses TRBV6-4 with TRBJ2-2; 7 bases agree with TRBD2. Germline assignment: CDR1 MRHNA and CDR2 SNTAGT. V trimming: 2 bases; J trimming: 5 bases; junction bases outside the gene matches: 8. The CDR3 extends over 16 amino acids. CDR3 in DNA: TGTGCCAGCAGTGACAGTGGCGGGAGCGGTACCGGGGAGCTGTTTTTT. Amino acid sequence: CASSDSGGSGTGELFF.